This TCR beta chain originates from a study of cytomegalovirus exposure and HLA in healthy donors. This PCR relied on a set of 60 Vbeta primers and 13 Jbeta primers. The data were produced by immunoSEQ multiplex PCR, yet TCRdb's version contains in-frame clones alone and is incomplete. The data contain roughly 100,000 clones, more than 60% of them singletons. Per germline, CDR1 LNHDA and CDR2 SQIVND (reference sequence). Unmatched junction bases numbered 7, after V lost 5 bases and J lost 0 bases. This CDR3 contains 17 residues. The sequencing input was PBMCs. The chain uses TRBV19 and TRBJ2-4; 10 bases line up with TRBD1. This TCR was sampled from a male donor in good health and CMV-seronegative. As DNA, the CDR3 is TGTGCCAGTAGTCCTGGGACAGGGGATTTAGCCAAAAACATTCAGTACTTC. Residues: CASSPGTGDLAKNIQYF.